This TCR beta chain originates from a study of blood T cells in healthy people across ages. The CDR3 covers 15 residues. Trimming removed 1 base at V and 3 bases at J, with 12 bases between. The use of a sample-barcoded 5' primer and a J-beta primer mix characterized a second PCR of roughly 7 to 11 cycles. Each cDNA molecule was tagged by a template-switch adaptor with 12 random nucleotides. Each of the samples gave a minimum of 3 million paired-end reads that contained CDR3. TCRdb re-called the 5' RACE reads through MiXCR, storing one row per CDR3 protein. The repertoire holds more than 1.4 million distinct CDR3 sequences, with 42% as singletons.

The TCR originated in a woman aged 18 to 35 in good health. Material: blood. The chain couples TRBV12-3 or TRBV12-4 to TRBJ2-5; no firm D call. In nucleotides, the CDR3 is TGTGCCAGCAGTTTAGATTGGCCAGCAAAAGAGACCCAGTACTTC. As protein: CASSLDWPAKETQYF.